The clone carrying this T cell receptor (beta chain) has a handful of counts. From approximately 0.5 ug of total RNA, TCR beta-specific cDNA was reverse-transcribed using a constant-region primer. ARM-PCR, slightly modified, supplied the TCR beta libraries through three nested multiplex PCR rounds. Use of TRBV1-TRBV30 forward primers with a C-beta reverse primer characterized the first two PCR rounds, which lasted around 11 cycles each. TCRdb fed the multiplex PCR reads into MiXCR, producing one record per CDR3 protein. The sample lists about 64,000 distinct CDR3 sequences, about three quarters occurring once. These data belong to a study of tumor-infiltrating lymphocytes in primary liver carcinoma. The V and J ends lost 8 bases and 7 bases, in that order; junction bases with no gene match: 5. The CDR3 covers 13 residues. In germline, CDR1 is SEHNR, CDR2 FQNEAQ (reference sequence). The roughly 20-31 mg bulk tissue piece was not sorted before simultaneous RNA and DNA extraction. Primary liver carcinomas in the patients were surgically resected.

Input material: liver tumor tissue from sampling region 4. Noted subset: tumor region T4, right-lateral pole. This rearrangement joins TRBV7-9 to TRBJ1-6; the match to TRBD1 covers 7 bases. This TCR came from a man aged 35 to 55 with primary liver carcinoma and hepatitis B virus infection. CDR3 coding DNA: TGTGCCAGCCGTGACAGGGAGAATTCACCCCTCCACTTT. Protein: CASRDRENSPLHF.